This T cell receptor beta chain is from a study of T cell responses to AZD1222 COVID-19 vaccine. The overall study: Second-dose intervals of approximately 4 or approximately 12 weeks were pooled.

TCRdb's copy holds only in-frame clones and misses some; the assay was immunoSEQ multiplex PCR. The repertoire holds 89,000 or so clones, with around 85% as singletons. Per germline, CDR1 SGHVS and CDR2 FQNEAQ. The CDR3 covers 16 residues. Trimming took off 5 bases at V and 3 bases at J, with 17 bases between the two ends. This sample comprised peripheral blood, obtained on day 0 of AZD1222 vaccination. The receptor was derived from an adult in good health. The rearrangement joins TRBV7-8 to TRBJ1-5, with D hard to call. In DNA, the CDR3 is TGTGCCAGCAGCCCCTCGGGTTACGGCCCCAATCAGCCCCAGCATTTT. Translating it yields CASSPSGYGPNQPQHF.